Given below is one TCR beta chain in context. The junction does not match germline at one end; this may be a read error. This sample is drawn from a study of blood T cell repertoires in COVID-19. This table comes from immunoSEQ multiplex PCR, and its TCRdb copy is limited to in-frame clones, with some not included. The data contain roughly 250,000 clones, 80% to 90% of them singletons. Cohorts were assigned according to the clinical history that participants reported. The sequenced sample consisted of PBMCs or T cells enriched from blood (not recorded which). The receptor's source is a woman aged 40 to 49 who had been exposed to COVID-19.

The CDR3 region has the DNA TGTGCCAGCAGCTTGGATGTCCGCAATGAGCAGTTCTTC. Translating gives CASSLDVRNEQFF. The V gene is TRBV5-1, the J gene TRBJ2-1, with D unclear. CDR1 is SGHRS, CDR2 YFSETQ, per germline. The CDR3 has 13 residues.